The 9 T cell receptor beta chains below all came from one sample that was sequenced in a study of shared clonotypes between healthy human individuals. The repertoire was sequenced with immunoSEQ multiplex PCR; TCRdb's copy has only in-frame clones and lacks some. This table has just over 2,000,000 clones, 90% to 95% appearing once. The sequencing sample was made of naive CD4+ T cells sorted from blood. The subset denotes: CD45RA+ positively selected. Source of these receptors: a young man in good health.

The CDR3 DNA follows: TGTGCCTGGGCGCCGGGACGGATTGTCACTGAAGCTTTCTTT. Protein sequence: CAWAPGRIVTEAFF. The chain has TRBV30 and TRBJ1-1; D is possibly TRBD1 (5 bases). This CDR3 contains 14 residues. The germline V gene has CDR1 GTSNPN and CDR2 SVGIG (reference sequence). The germline V and J ends were trimmed by 5 bases and 4 bases, with 17 bases remaining between them.

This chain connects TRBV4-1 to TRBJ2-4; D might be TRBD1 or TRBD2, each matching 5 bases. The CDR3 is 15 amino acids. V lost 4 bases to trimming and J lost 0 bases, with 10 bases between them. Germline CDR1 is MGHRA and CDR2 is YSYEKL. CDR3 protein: CASSRGGGAKNIQYF. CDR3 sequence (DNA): TGCGCCAGCAGCCGGGGTGGGGGAGCCAAAAACATTCAGTACTTC.

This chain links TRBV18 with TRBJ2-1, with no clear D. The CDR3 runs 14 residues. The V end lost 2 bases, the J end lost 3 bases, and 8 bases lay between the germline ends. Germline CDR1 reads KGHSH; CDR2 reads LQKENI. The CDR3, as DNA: TGTGCCAGCTCACCATCGGCAAGCTACAATGAGCAGTTCTTC. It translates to CASSPSASYNEQFF.

The chain's CDR3 is CASGLSVPGELFF. The CDR3 nucleotides are TGTGCTAGTGGTTTGTCGGTACCCGGGGAGCTGTTTTTT. The chain couples TRBV12-5 to TRBJ2-2; D not resolved. Germline V gene data show CDR1 as LGHNT and CDR2 as FRNRAP. The V and J ends lost 2 bases and 6 bases respectively, with 7 bases between them. This CDR3 is 13 amino acids long.

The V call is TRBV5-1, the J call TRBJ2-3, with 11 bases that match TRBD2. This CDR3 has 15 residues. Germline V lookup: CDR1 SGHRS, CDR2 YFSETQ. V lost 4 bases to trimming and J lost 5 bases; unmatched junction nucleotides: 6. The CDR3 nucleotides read TGCGCCAGCAGCGATAGCGGGGGGGCTGTAGATACGCAGTATTTT. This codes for CASSDSGGAVDTQYF.

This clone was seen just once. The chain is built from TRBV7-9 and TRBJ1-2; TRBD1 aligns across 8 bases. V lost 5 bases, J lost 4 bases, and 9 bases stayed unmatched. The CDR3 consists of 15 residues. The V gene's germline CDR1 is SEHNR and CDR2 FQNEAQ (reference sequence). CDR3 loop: CASSGRTGMRYGYTF. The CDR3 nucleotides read TGTGCCAGCAGCGGGCGGACAGGGATGCGCTATGGCTACACCTTC.

The CDR3 sequence is CASSEKRNTQYF. Written as DNA, the CDR3 is TGCGCCAGCAGCGAGAAGCGAAATACGCAGTATTTT. The chain has TRBV10-2 and TRBJ2-3; D unclear. The V end lost 6 bases, the J end lost 7 bases, and 11 bases lay between the germline ends. Germline CDR1 and CDR2: WSHSY and SAAADI. The CDR3 loop spans 12 amino acids.

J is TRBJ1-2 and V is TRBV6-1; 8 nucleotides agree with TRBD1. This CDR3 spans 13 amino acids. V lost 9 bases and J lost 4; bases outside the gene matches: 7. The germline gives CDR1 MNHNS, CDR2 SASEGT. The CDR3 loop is CASAGQGVYGYTF. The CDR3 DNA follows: TGTGCCAGTGCCGGACAGGGTGTCTATGGCTACACCTTC.

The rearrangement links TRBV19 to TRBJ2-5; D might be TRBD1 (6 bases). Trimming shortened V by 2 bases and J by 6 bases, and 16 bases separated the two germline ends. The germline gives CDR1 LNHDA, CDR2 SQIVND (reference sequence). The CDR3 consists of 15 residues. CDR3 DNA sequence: TGTGCCAGTAGTATAAACAGGGATGTCAGGCAGACCCAGTACTTC. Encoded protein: CASSINRDVRQTQYF.